Listed below are T cell receptor beta chains from one sample, sequenced in a study of T cell responses to AZD1222 COVID-19 vaccine. Produced via immunoSEQ multiplex PCR; TCRdb's table is partial and in-frame only. The profile shows 150,000 or so clones, more than 75% of them singletons. Sequences were derived from peripheral blood, sampled on day 0 of MenACWY control vaccination. The receptors here all came from an adult in good health. Both conserved end residues are part of each CDR3.

V gene: TRBV29-1; CDR3 protein: CSVDSGGYTF
V gene: TRBV5-8; CDR3 protein: CASSPSYGYTF
V gene: TRBV7-9; CDR3 protein: CASSQGVPGGYTF
V gene: TRBV11-2; CDR3 protein: CASSPLQGGGTGELFF
V gene: TRBV27; CDR3 protein: CASSPFTSGGAGIEETQYF
V gene: TRBV10-2; CDR3 protein: CASRPRDRYEQYF
V gene: TRBV7-6; CDR3 protein: CASSLSHGSNQPQHF
V gene: TRBV9; CDR3 protein: CASSVAPTGPLAKNIQYF
V gene: TRBV12-5; CDR3 protein: CASGLVRAANNYGYTF
V gene: TRBV6-1; CDR3 protein: CASSVGRARANYGYTF
V gene: TRBV10-1; CDR3 protein: CASSESIGTNNEQFF
V gene: TRBV5-4; CDR3 protein: CASSAGTGGPHTGELFF
V gene: TRBV3-1/TRBV3-2; CDR3 protein: CASSRGARSNEQFF
V gene: TRBV29-1; CDR3 protein: CSVEDLGDTGELFF
V gene: TRBV6-5; CDR3 protein: CASSPLGSNQPQHF
V gene: TRBV5-4; CDR3 protein: CASSLPGLGLPETQYF
V gene: TRBV2; CDR3 protein: CASIGDGGPSEAFF
V gene: TRBV18; CDR3 protein: CASSPSRGYGYTF
V gene: TRBV13; CDR3 protein: CASSLRTGVGYTF
V gene: TRBV7-2; CDR3 protein: CASSSGPGNTIYF
V gene: TRBV11-2; CDR3 protein: CASSLEEGSYGYTF
V gene: TRBV6-1; CDR3 protein: CASSEQGPPLGVGYTF
V gene: TRBV3-1/TRBV3-2; CDR3 protein: CASSRGGMKVNTEAFF
V gene: TRBV28; CDR3 protein: CASTSEGLTEAFF
V gene: TRBV5-8; CDR3 protein: CASSFQVNTEAFF
V gene: TRBV6-5; CDR3 protein: CAGRGPSYNEQFF
V gene: TRBV9; CDR3 protein: CASSPDRGGQPQHF
V gene: TRBV5-4; CDR3 protein: CASSLDVLTQETQYF
V gene: TRBV4-1; CDR3 protein: CASSQEWGYNSPLHF
V gene: TRBV12-5; CDR3 protein: CASGKGTEETQYF
V gene: TRBV25-1; CDR3 protein: CASSSLGDPRYGYTF
V gene: TRBV28; CDR3 protein: CASSLEDRPWYGYTF